This T cell receptor (beta chain) was captured in a study of blood T cell repertoires in COVID-19. Study-wide context: Nucleic acid was either cDNA or gDNA, and it came from T cells, B-cell-depleted T cells, or PBMCs.

Clinical history reported by participants formed the basis on which cohorts were assigned. How the authors handled the data: Nucleated cell number was recorded as an estimate derived from reference gene primer amplification. Clones were read by immunoSEQ multiplex PCR, and TCRdb kept only the in-frame ones, dropping some. That table gives V, J and clone size, and the DNA gave D and trimming. The sample yields 380,000 or so clones, over 75% seen once. The CDR3 contains 14 residues. The germline gives CDR1 SGHAT, CDR2 FQNNGV. The ends lost 4 bases at V and 5 bases at J; junction bases unmatched: 7. The source is a woman in her thirties or forties with acute COVID-19. Specimen: PBMCs or T cells enriched from blood (not recorded which). The rearrangement uses TRBV11-2 and TRBJ2-7, with 8 bases matching TRBD1. CDR3 protein: CASSWTGYRNEQYF. The CDR3 DNA follows: TGTGCCAGCAGCTGGACAGGGTATAGGAACGAGCAGTACTTC.